The clone carrying this T cell receptor beta chain has a count of ten or more. As yet, its antigen is unknown. This entry is derived from a study of early T cells in non-severe SARS-CoV-2 infection. Germline CDR1 is LNHDA and CDR2 is SQIVND (reference sequence). V was pared by 10 bases and J by 6 bases, with 18 bases between. The CDR3 spans 14 residues. Individual cDNA molecules each received unique molecular identifiers attached to them. MiXCR was run by TCRdb on the 5' RACE reads, yielding one entry per CDR3 protein. The profile covers 40,000 to 60,000 distinct CDR3 sequences, with approximately 9.8% appearing a single time and roughly 8.3% taken by the ten largest. Findings of the study overall: A preference for anti-spike CD8 responses marked VDJdb matching, which missed private and CD4 specificities.

This sequence originates from an adult who was a healthcare worker with PCR-confirmed SARS-CoV-2 infection or an uninfected control (not recorded which). This chain joins TRBV19 and TRBJ2-2; TRBD1 is a possible D gene (7 bases). Sequenced: whole blood. The CDR3 DNA reads as TGTGCCACCAACCCCAGGGGGGCGGCCGGGGAGCTGTTTTTT. It specifies CATNPRGAAGELFF.